This T cell receptor beta chain was documented in a study of CD4+ T cells in melanoma. Study conclusions and caveats: Diverse differentiation states were reported for melanoma neoantigen-specific CD4+ T cells. CD8+ T cell, macrophage and B cell function reportedly correlated with neoantigen-specific CD4+ T cells.

The V gene's germline CDR1 is SGHAT and CDR2 FQNNGV. This CDR3 has 15 residues. V trimming: 3 bases; J trimming: 3 bases; junction bases outside the gene matches: 4. Using immunoSEQ multiplex PCR, the repertoire was profiled, and TCRdb retains in-frame clones only, with some absent. The sample includes fewer than 11,000 clones, around two thirds seen only once; the top ten take around a quarter. Details on this clone: Its antigen is undetermined.

The sequence was obtained from a human donor with melanoma. The sequencing sample was made of cells from a culture (not recorded whether cultured in vitro). The J gene is TRBJ2-2, the V gene TRBV11-2; TRBD1 matches at 7 bases. The CDR3 DNA reads TGTGCCAGCAGCTTTAGGGACAGCGACACCGGGGAGCTGTTTTTT. This codes for CASSFRDSDTGELFF.